A selection of T cell receptor beta chains follows, all from one sample in a study of response to subunit inactivated influenza vaccine. Each CDR3 protein is one row after TCRdb ran MiXCR on the RT-PCR reads. Here the sample spans 500,000 to 700,000 distinct CDR3 sequences, approximately 24% being singletons. The same sample was also used in a study of T cells expressing NK-cell markers.

The source material was CD4+ T cells sorted from PBMCs, sampled 11 to 12 days after vaccination. The source is a man in his forties or fifties who received an inactivated influenza vaccine. Both conserved end residues are part of each CDR3. The D gene is left open where the match is weak. Clone size, where shown, is once, few, many, or a class for clones that have expanded.

V gene	D gene	J gene	clone size	CDR3 DNA	CDR3 protein
TRBV7-6	TRBD2	TRBJ2-1	NA	TGTGCCAGCAGCTTTAAGCGGGGGGACTACAATGAGCAGTTCTTC	CASSFKRGDYNEQFF
TRBV7-9	NA	TRBJ2-3	many	TGTGCCAGCAGCGTTACTATACGACCGGCGGCAGATACGCAGTATTTT	CASSVTIRPAADTQYF
TRBV29-1	NA	TRBJ2-7	NA	TGCAGCGTTGGGCTCAGACAGGTAAACGAGCAGTACTTC	CSVGLRQVNEQYF
TRBV6-6	NA	TRBJ1-5	few	TGTGCCAGCAGTTCTGTGTCGGGTCAGCCCCAGCATTTT	CASSSVSGQPQHF
TRBV12-3/TRBV12-4	NA	TRBJ1-4	few	TGTGCCAGCAGTCTCCGCATCGGCCTTACGAGAACTAATGAAAAACTGTTTTTT	CASSLRIGLTRTNEKLFF
TRBV5-1	TRBD1	TRBJ1-4	NA	TGCGCCAGCAGCACGACAGGGTCAGCTAATGAAAAACTGTTTTTT	CASSTTGSANEKLFF
TRBV6-1	NA	TRBJ2-1	few	TGTGCCAGCGCACGGGGCAGTTTCTCCTACAATGAGCAGTTCTTC	CASARGSFSYNEQFF
TRBV20-1	NA	TRBJ1-1	NA	TGCAGTGCGGGCCCAGGGGTGCTTGGGAACACTGAAGCTTTCTTT	CSAGPGVLGNTEAFF
TRBV24-1	NA	TRBJ1-5	NA	TGTGCCACCAGTGATTCGACAAGTTATAGCAATCAGCCCCAGCATTTT	CATSDSTSYSNQPQHF
TRBV24-1	TRBD1	TRBJ2-1	few	TGTGCCACCAGTGATTCCAGTAGAGGGACAGGGGTTTACAATGAGCAGTTCTTC	CATSDSSRGTGVYNEQFF
TRBV12-2	NA	TRBJ2-2	NA	TGTGCAAGTCGCTTCGAGGATCGGCTAGCGGGAGGGCCGGGGAACACCGGGGAGCTGTTTTTT	CASRFEDRLAGGPGNTGELFF
TRBV10-3	TRBD2	TRBJ2-3	NA	TGTGCCATCCAGGGCCCGGCGGGAGTGGAAGATACGCAGTATTTT	CAIQGPAGVEDTQYF
TRBV12-3/TRBV12-4	NA	TRBJ1-1	NA	TGTGCCAGCAGCCCAACACCCACAGGGACTGAAGCTTTCTTT	CASSPTPTGTEAFF
TRBV5-6	NA	TRBJ2-2	few	TGTGCCAGCAGCACACGGCAGGGTTCGAACACCGGGGAGCTGTTTTTT	CASSTRQGSNTGELFF
TRBV20-1	NA	TRBJ2-7	few	TGCAGTGCAGCAGGGCCAGTTGGTGGTGCTTACGAGCAGTACTTC	CSAAGPVGGAYEQYF